The rows below give T cell receptor beta chains drawn from one sample of a study of regulatory T cells in long-lasting Graves disease. TCRdb ran MiXCR on the multiplex PCR reads and lists one entry per CDR3 protein. The sample lists about 450,000 distinct CDR3 sequences, 14% occurring once. These data were also reused for a study on T cells in Graves' hyperthyroidism and ophthalmopathy.

Specimen: peripheral blood mononuclear cells (PBMCs), collected at new diagnosis, from a patient treated with antithyroid drugs. The receptors were sampled from a woman aged 45 to 65 with Graves disease. CDR3s include the opening cysteine and the closing phenylalanine or tryptophan. Each record gives: J gene, clone size, V gene, D gene, CDR3 DNA, CDR3 protein. D genes are given only for firm matches. The listing skips clone size in some rows; elsewhere it reads once, few, many or a size class.

TRBJ2-5,many,TRBV27,TRBD2,TGTGCCAGCAGTTTATTTGCTAGCGGGAGGGCTGAGACCCAGTACTTC,CASSLFASGRAETQYF
TRBJ2-7,.,TRBV3-1,.,TGTGCCAGCAGCCAAGTCGATAGTTTCGAGCAGTACTTC,CASSQVDSFEQYF
TRBJ1-6,many,TRBV7-2,.,TGTGCCAGCAGCTTATACTTAGGGGGGGATTCACCCCTCCACTTT,CASSLYLGGDSPLHF
TRBJ2-3,many,TRBV18,TRBD1,TGTGCCAGCTCACCAGGACAGGGGGGCACAGATACGCAGTATTTT,CASSPGQGGTDTQYF
TRBJ2-1,few,TRBV28,.,TGTGCCAGCAGTTTCCCTGGGGAAAGGGACAATGAGCAGTTCTTC,CASSFPGERDNEQFF
TRBJ2-1,many,TRBV18,TRBD2,TGTGCCAGCTCACCGGGACTAGCGGACAATGAGCAGTTCTTC,CASSPGLADNEQFF
TRBJ2-1,many,TRBV10-3,TRBD2,TGTGCCATCAGGACCGGGACTAGCGGCTACAATGAGCAGTTCTTC,CAIRTGTSGYNEQFF
TRBJ2-5,many,TRBV3-1,TRBD2,TGTGCCAGCAGCCAAGGGGTAGCGGGAGCAGGAGGACAAGAGACCCAGTACTTC,CASSQGVAGAGGQETQYF
TRBJ2-7,.,TRBV5-1,TRBD2,TGCGCCAGCAGCTTGTTCCTAGCGGGAGAGGGGGAGCAGTACTTC,CASSLFLAGEGEQYF
TRBJ1-4,few,TRBV5-6,.,TGTGCCAGCAGCCAATCCAAGTCGTCGCCAGGGTTGGAAAAACTGTTTTTT,CASSQSKSSPGLEKLFF
TRBJ2-7,many,TRBV30,.,TGTGCCTGGAAGTGGAGCCGTGCAAGGGAGCAGTACTTC,CAWKWSRAREQYF
TRBJ2-1,.,TRBV13,TRBD2,TGTGCCAGCAGCCTGGAGCGGGAGGGCCTATTCGAGCAGTTCTTC,CASSLEREGLFEQFF
TRBJ2-7,many,TRBV19,TRBD2,TGTGCCAGTAGTACAGCGGGGAGCTCCTACGAGCAGTACTTC,CASSTAGSSYEQYF
TRBJ2-1,many,TRBV6-2/TRBV6-3,TRBD2,TGTGCCAGCAGTTACTCCGGGACTAGCGGGAGCTCCTACAATGAGCAGTTCTTC,CASSYSGTSGSSYNEQFF
TRBJ1-2,.,TRBV10-2,TRBD1,TGCGCCAGCAGTGAGCCAGCCGGGACAGGGTATGGCTACACCTTC,CASSEPAGTGYGYTF
TRBJ2-3,many,TRBV6-1,TRBD2,TGTGCCAGCAGTGAAGGATTAGCGGGAGACACAGATACGCAGTATTTT,CASSEGLAGDTDTQYF
TRBJ1-6,few,TRBV12-3/TRBV12-4,TRBD1,TGTGCCAGCAGTTCCCAGACAGGGCTCGATTCACCCCTCCACTTT,CASSSQTGLDSPLHF
TRBJ1-1,many,TRBV5-1,.,TGCGCCAGCAGCGCACACAAGAACACTGAAGCTTTCTTT,CASSAHKNTEAFF
TRBJ2-2,many,TRBV28,.,TGTGCCACTAAAACCGGGGGAGACACCGGGGAGCTGTTTTTT,CATKTGGDTGELFF
TRBJ1-1,many,TRBV30,TRBD1,TGTGCCTCCGACAGGGTTACTGAAGCTTTCTTT,CASDRVTEAFF
TRBJ1-5,few,TRBV9,.,TGTGCCAGCAGCGTAGATATGGGCGGGTCAGACAATCAGCCCCAGCATTTT,CASSVDMGGSDNQPQHF
TRBJ1-2,.,TRBV7-6,TRBD1,TGTGCCAGCAGCCCCCGCAGGGGGTCAGACTATGGCTACACCTTC,CASSPRRGSDYGYTF
TRBJ2-3,many,TRBV6-5,TRBD2,TGTGCCAGCAGTTACTCGACCACTAGCGGGGGGCTCACAGATACGCAGTATTTT,CASSYSTTSGGLTDTQYF
TRBJ1-1,.,TRBV7-9,.,TGTGCCAGCAGCGTTCAGAGCGACACTGAAGCTTTCTTT,CASSVQSDTEAFF
TRBJ2-1,many,TRBV24-1,TRBD1,TGTGCCACCAGTGATCTGGGCGTTGAGACAGGGTACAATGAGCAGTTCTTC,CATSDLGVETGYNEQFF
TRBJ2-7,few,TRBV13,.,TGTGCCAGCAGCTTAGGAGGGTTGGTCAGCGAGCAGTACTTC,CASSLGGLVSEQYF
TRBJ2-1,few,TRBV7-3,TRBD2,TGTGCCAGCAGCCCGCACCTAGCGGGGGCCTACAATGAGCAGTTCTTC,CASSPHLAGAYNEQFF
TRBJ2-1,.,TRBV25-1,.,TGTGCCAGCAGCAAAACGACAGGAATTGGTGAGCAGTTCTTC,CASSKTTGIGEQFF
TRBJ1-5,many,TRBV6-5,.,TGTGCCAGCAGTTACTCGACAGAGTTCAATCAGCCCCAGCATTTT,CASSYSTEFNQPQHF
TRBJ2-1,.,TRBV2,.,TGTGCCAGCAGTGGGGCAGGGGACAATGAGCAGTTCTTC,CASSGAGDNEQFF
TRBJ2-7,many,TRBV6-5,.,TGTGCCAGCAGTTACTCGACAAATCCCCGGGCCCCCTACGAGCAGTACTTC,CASSYSTNPRAPYEQYF
TRBJ2-7,many,TRBV6-1,TRBD1,TGTGCCAGCAGCCCCGAGGGAGAGGGGGCCCCCTACGAGCAGTACTTC,CASSPEGEGAPYEQYF
TRBJ2-7,many,TRBV28,.,TGTGCCACGAAAAGAGATTCCCCCTACGAGCAGTACTTC,CATKRDSPYEQYF
TRBJ2-1,many,TRBV27,TRBD2,TGTGCCAGCAGTTTGACTAGCGGGAACAATGAGCAGTTCTTC,CASSLTSGNNEQFF
TRBJ2-1,many,TRBV5-1,.,TGCGCCAGCAGCTTGAGGGGACGCTACAATGAGCAGTTCTTC,CASSLRGRYNEQFF
TRBJ1-1,many,TRBV6-2/TRBV6-3,.,TGTGCCAGCAGTCCGCGGATACACTCGGGTGAAGCTTTCTTT,CASSPRIHSGEAFF